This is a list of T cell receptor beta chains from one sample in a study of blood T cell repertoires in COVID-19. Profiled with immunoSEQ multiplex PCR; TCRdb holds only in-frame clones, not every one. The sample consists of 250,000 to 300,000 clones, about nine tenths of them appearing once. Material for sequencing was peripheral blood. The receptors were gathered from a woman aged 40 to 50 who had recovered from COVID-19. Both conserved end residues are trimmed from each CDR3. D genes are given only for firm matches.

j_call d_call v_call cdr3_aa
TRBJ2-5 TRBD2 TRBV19 ASSIFATSSDQETQY
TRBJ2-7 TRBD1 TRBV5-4 ASSLVDRGGHEQY
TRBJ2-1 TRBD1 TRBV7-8 ASSRDRGGYNEQF
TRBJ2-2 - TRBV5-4 ASSLTGTNTGELF
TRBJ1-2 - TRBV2 ASTRVIGYT
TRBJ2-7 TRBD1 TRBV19 ASSTPGQGKQQY
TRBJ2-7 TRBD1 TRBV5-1 ASSLAQGERLYEQY
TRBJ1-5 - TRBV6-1 ASSVRGTPSNQPQH
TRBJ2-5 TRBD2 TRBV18 ASSPGEPGLQYQETQY
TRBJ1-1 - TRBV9 ASSALMNTEAF
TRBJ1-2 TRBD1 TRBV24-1 ATSERGQGYGYT
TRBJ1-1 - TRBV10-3 AISEPGRTEAF
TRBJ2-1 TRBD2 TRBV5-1 ASSLVGLAPDEQF
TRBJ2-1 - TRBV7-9 ASSFSDGSSYNEQF
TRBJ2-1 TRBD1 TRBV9 ASSEGQVDNEQF
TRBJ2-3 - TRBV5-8 ASSLGREWGDTQY
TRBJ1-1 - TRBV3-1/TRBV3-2 ASSHPRGARTEAF
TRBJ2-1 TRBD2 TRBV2 ASRPGGSSGPPF
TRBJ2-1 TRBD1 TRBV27 ASSLGDRYYNEQF
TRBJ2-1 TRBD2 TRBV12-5 ASGLFGTSARSSSYNEQF
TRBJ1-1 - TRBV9 ASSVDRNTEAF
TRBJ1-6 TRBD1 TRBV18 ASSPGGTGSPLH
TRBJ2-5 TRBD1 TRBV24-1 ATSEGQGARETQY
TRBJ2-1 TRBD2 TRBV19 ASTTGRGNEQF
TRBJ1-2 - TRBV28 ASTEAADYGYT
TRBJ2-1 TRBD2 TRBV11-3 ASSLAWGLAGDKHNEQF
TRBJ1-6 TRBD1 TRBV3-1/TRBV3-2 ASSQTQGWDSPLH
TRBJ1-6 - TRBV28 ASSLGGLNSPLH
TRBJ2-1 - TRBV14 ASSGLDFSYNEQF
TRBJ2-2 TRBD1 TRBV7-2 ASSFAGTGGSTGELF
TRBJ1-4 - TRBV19 ASSIVGQGRNEKLF
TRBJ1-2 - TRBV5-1 ASSFSGEGGYT
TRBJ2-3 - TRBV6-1 ASSEWLDYRTDTQY
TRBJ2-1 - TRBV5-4 ASSLAGEQF
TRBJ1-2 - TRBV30 AFSVGGGYT